These 20 T cell receptor beta chains share one sample of origin, sequenced in a study of shared clonotypes between healthy human individuals. TCRdb's table, derived via immunoSEQ multiplex PCR, lists solely in-frame clones and lacks some. The data contain hundreds of thousands of clones, 97% of them singletons. Input material: naive CD4+ T cells sorted from blood. Subset defined: CD45RA+ positively selected. The source is a young woman in good health.

The V and J genes are TRBV6-5 and TRBJ2-7, with D possibly TRBD2 on 6 matching bases. The CDR3 is made up of 15 amino acids. Germline V gives CDR1 MNHEY, CDR2 SVGAGI. The V end lost 4 bases, the J end lost 0 bases, and 13 bases lay between the germline ends. Here the CDR3 reads CASSSGTLYSYEQYF. The CDR3 nucleotides are TGTGCCAGCAGTTCCGGGACTCTTTACTCCTACGAGCAGTACTTC.

The V and J genes are TRBV7-9 and TRBJ1-2; the D gene is possibly TRBD1 (6 bases). This CDR3 region has 18 residues. Germline CDR1 SEHNR, CDR2 FQNEAQ (reference sequence). The V end was cut by 6 bases, the J end by 0 bases, with 23 bases between. DNA for the CDR3: TGTGCCAGCAGAGAGGGGGTTGGGCGAATACCCTCTAACTATGGCTACACCTTC. Translation: CASREGVGRIPSNYGYTF.

This clone was detected only once. The genes are TRBV5-1 and TRBJ2-7; 11 bases are shared with TRBD2. V lost 3 bases, J lost 5 bases, and 7 bases stayed unmatched. This CDR3 region has 15 residues. Germline assignment: CDR1 SGHRS and CDR2 YFSETQ. The CDR3 bases are TGCGCCAGCAGCTCGTTAGCGGGAGGGATCCACGAGCAGTACTTC. Translated: CASSSLAGGIHEQYF.

The chain couples TRBV28 to TRBJ2-1, with 10 bases matching TRBD1. From germline, CDR1 is MDHEN and CDR2 SYDVKM. CDR3 length equals 14 residues. The J segment lost 8 bases and the V segment lost 5 bases, leaving 6 bases of the junction unmatched. The CDR3, as DNA: TGTGCCAGCAGTCCGGGACAGGGGAGGCATGAGCAGTTCTTC. The encoded protein is CASSPGQGRHEQFF.

DNA for the CDR3: TGTGCCAGCAGGGGGACGACAGGCTATGGCTACACCTTC. Its translation is CASRGTTGYGYTF. The V call is TRBV6-6, the J call TRBJ1-2; perhaps TRBD1 as D (6 bases). The CDR3 spans 13 residues. V was cut by 6 bases and J by 4 bases, with 12 bases left in between. The germline gives CDR1 MNHNY, CDR2 SVGAGI (reference sequence).

The count of this clone is one. V is TRBV28 and J is TRBJ2-4; D gene ambiguous. Germline assignment: CDR1 MDHEN and CDR2 SYDVKM. V was pared by 6 bases and J by 8 bases, with 14 bases between. The CDR3 extends over 13 amino acids. The CDR3 loop is CASSLPGVDIQYF. CDR3 DNA sequence: TGTGCCAGCAGCCTCCCCGGCGTCGACATTCAGTACTTC.

The chain carries TRBV5-1 and TRBJ1-2; tentative D call: TRBD1 (5 bases). Germline V gene sequence: CDR1 SGHRS, CDR2 YFSETQ. CDR3 length equals 19 residues. The germline V and J ends were trimmed by 4 bases and 0 bases, with 25 bases remaining between them. The CDR3 spells CASSGIPWTPGRSNYGYTF. For the CDR3, the DNA is TGCGCCAGCAGCGGAATACCGTGGACCCCGGGACGGTCTAACTATGGCTACACCTTC.

The chain is built from TRBV28 and TRBJ2-7; possibly TRBD2 for D (5 bases). V lost 4 bases and J lost 5, with 12 bases in between. CDR3 size: 13 residues. Germline values: CDR1 MDHEN, CDR2 SYDVKM. The CDR3 is CASSSTRGNEQYF. CDR3 DNA: TGTGCCAGCAGTTCCACTAGAGGCAACGAGCAGTACTTC.

J is TRBJ2-7 and V is TRBV28; 9 bases are shared with TRBD2. Trimming took 7 bases from V and 3 from J; bases not matched to a gene: 10. Germline V gene data show CDR1 as MDHEN and CDR2 as SYDVKM. The CDR3 is made up of 15 amino acids. The CDR3 DNA is TGTGCCAGCACCCTCGCCCTAGCGGGAAACTACGAGCAGTACTTC. Residues: CASTLALAGNYEQYF.

This clone has just a few counts. The chain carries TRBV6-1 and TRBJ1-2, with TRBD1 matching over 9 bases. There are 15 residues in the CDR3. Germline trimming cut 4 bases from V and 2 bases from J; bases unmatched to any gene: 5. Germline-derived CDR1 and CDR2 are MNHNS and SASEGT. CDR3: CASSAVGTGNYGYTF. The DNA for the CDR3 is TGTGCCAGCAGTGCAGTGGGGACAGGGAACTATGGCTACACCTTC.

The V and J genes are TRBV28 and TRBJ2-7, with no clear D. This CDR3 is built from 12 residues. The germline V gene encodes CDR1 MDHEN and CDR2 SYDVKM. Trimming removed 6 bases from V and 6 bases from J, with 12 bases in between. The CDR3: CASSPRGREQYF. CDR3 bases: TGTGCCAGCAGCCCCAGAGGTCGCGAGCAGTACTTC. Filled out from reference TRBV28 and TRBJ2-7, the complete variable domain reads DVKVTQSSRYLVKRTGEKVFLECVQDMDHENMFWYRQDPGLGLRLIYFSYDVKMKEKGDIPEGYSVSREKKERFSLILESASTNQTSMYLCASSPRGREQYFGPGTRLTVT.

In its sample, this clone was seen once. The genes are TRBV29-1 and TRBJ1-1; a possible D gene is TRBD1 (5 bases). Germline-derived CDR1 and CDR2 are SQVTM and ANQGSEA. This CDR3 spans 13 amino acids. V lost 7 bases and J lost 3, with 15 bases in between. In DNA, the CDR3 is TGCAGCGCTAAGGGACCGCCTGACACTGAAGCTTTCTTT. Its translation is CSAKGPPDTEAFF.

The chain employs TRBV6-5 and TRBJ1-1; D not resolved. The V and J ends lost 0 bases and 6 bases respectively, with 14 bases between them. This CDR3 contains 15 residues. Germline CDR1 and CDR2: MNHEY and SVGAGI. CDR3 DNA: TGTGCCAGCAGTTACTCGTCCAGTCACGGGGCTGAAGCTTTCTTT. As protein: CASSYSSSHGAEAFF.

The rearrangement uses TRBV10-3 and TRBJ2-7, with 7 bases matching TRBD2. CDR1 is ENHRY, CDR2 SYGVKD, per germline. The CDR3 contains 13 residues. V lost 8 bases, J lost 3 bases, and 7 bases stayed unmatched. CDR3 residues: CAISRGVDYEQYF. The CDR3 bases are TGTGCCATCTCACGGGGGGTCGACTACGAGCAGTACTTC.

J is TRBJ2-7 and V is TRBV28; a possible D gene is TRBD2 (6 bases). The CDR3 contains 15 residues. CDR1 and CDR2 (germline): MDHEN, SYDVKM. V was shortened by 7 bases and J by 2 bases, with 18 bases between the two germline ends. The CDR3 sequence: CASTLGGRWAYEQYF. CDR3 sequence (DNA): TGTGCCAGCACCTTGGGTGGGAGGTGGGCCTACGAGCAGTACTTC.

The chain links TRBV19 to TRBJ2-7, with D possibly being TRBD1 or TRBD2 (5 bases each). The CDR3 totals 15 residues. The V and J ends lost 5 bases and 4 bases respectively, with 18 bases between them. Germline values: CDR1 LNHDA, CDR2 SQIVND (reference sequence). CDR3 DNA: TGTGCCAGTAGTTACCTTCGGGACGGAAAATACGAGCAGTACTTC. Amino acids: CASSYLRDGKYEQYF.

The chain couples TRBV19 to TRBJ1-1; 8 nucleotides agree with TRBD1. CDR3 size: 15 residues. After removal of 1 base from V and 3 bases from J, the junction contained 4 bases not matched to a gene. The V gene's germline CDR1 is LNHDA and CDR2 SQIVND (reference sequence). CDR3 amino acids: CASSIGPGQDTEAFF. The CDR3 bases are TGTGCCAGTAGTATAGGGCCGGGACAGGACACTGAAGCTTTCTTT.

This CDR3 reads CASGFGGDTEAFF. For the CDR3, the DNA is TGTGCTAGTGGTTTTGGGGGGGACACTGAAGCTTTCTTT. The rearrangement joins TRBV12-5 to TRBJ1-1; D is possibly TRBD1 (5 bases). Between the trimmed V and J ends, which lost 3 bases and 3 bases, there was a span of 8 bases. The germline gives CDR1 LGHNT, CDR2 FRNRAP. This CDR3 spans 13 amino acids.

The chain joins TRBV7-2 to TRBJ1-5; D perhaps matches TRBD1 (6 bases). CDR3 size: 13 residues. From germline, CDR1 is SGHTA and CDR2 FQGNSA. V was clipped by 5 bases and J by 5 bases, with 10 bases between them. The CDR3 coding sequence is TGTGCCAGCAGCATAACAGGGTATCAGCCCCAGCATTTT. Its translation: CASSITGYQPQHF. Full variable domain (rest looked up from reference TRBV7-2 and TRBJ1-5): GAGVSQSPSNKVTEKGKDVELRCDPISGHTALYWYRQSLGQGLEFLIYFQGNSAPDKSGLPSDRFSAERTGGSVSTLTIQRTQQEDSAVYLCASSITGYQPQHFGDGTRLSIL.

CDR3 sequence: CASSRDRGVAFF. Written as DNA, the CDR3 is TGTGCCAGCAGTCGCGACAGGGGAGTAGCTTTCTTT. The V gene is TRBV28, the J gene TRBJ1-1, with 8 bases fitting TRBD1. This CDR3 comprises 12 residues. V was pared by 5 bases and J by 10 bases, with 6 bases of the junction left unmatched. CDR1 and CDR2 (germline): MDHEN, SYDVKM.